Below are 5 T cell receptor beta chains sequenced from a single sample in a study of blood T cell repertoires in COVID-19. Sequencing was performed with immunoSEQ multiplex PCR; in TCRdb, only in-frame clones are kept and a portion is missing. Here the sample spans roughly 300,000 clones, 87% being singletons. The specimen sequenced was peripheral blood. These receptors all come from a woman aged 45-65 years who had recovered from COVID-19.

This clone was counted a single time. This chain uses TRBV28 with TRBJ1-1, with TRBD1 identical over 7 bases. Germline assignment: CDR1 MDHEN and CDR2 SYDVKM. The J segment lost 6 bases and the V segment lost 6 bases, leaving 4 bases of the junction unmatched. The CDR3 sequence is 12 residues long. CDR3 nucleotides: TGTGCCAGCAGCCCAGGACAGGCTGAAGCTTTCTTT. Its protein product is CASSPGQAEAFF. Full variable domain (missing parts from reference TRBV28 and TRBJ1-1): DVKVTQSSRYLVKRTGEKVFLECVQDMDHENMFWYRQDPGLGLRLIYFSYDVKMKEKGDIPEGYSVSREKKERFSLILESASTNQTSMYLCASSPGQAEAFFGQGTRLTVV.

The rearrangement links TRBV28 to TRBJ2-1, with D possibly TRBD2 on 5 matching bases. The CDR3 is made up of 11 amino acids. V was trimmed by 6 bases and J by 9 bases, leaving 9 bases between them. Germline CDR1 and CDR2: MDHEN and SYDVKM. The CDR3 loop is CASRITSEQFF. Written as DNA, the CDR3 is TGTGCCAGCAGAATTACTAGTGAGCAGTTCTTC.

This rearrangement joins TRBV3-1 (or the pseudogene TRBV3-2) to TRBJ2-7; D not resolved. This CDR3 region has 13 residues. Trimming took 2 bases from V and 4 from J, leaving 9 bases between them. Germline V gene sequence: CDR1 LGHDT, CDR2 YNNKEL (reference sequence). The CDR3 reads CASSQSQNYEQYF. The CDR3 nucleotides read TGTGCCAGCAGCCAATCCCAAAATTACGAGCAGTACTTC.

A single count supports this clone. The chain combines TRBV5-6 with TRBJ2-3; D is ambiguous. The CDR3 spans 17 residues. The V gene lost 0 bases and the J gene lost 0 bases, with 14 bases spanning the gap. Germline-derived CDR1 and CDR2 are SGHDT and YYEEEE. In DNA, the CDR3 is TGTGCCAGCAGCTTGGCCTTCGTCGTCCTAAGCACAGATACGCAGTATTTT. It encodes CASSLAFVVLSTDTQYF.

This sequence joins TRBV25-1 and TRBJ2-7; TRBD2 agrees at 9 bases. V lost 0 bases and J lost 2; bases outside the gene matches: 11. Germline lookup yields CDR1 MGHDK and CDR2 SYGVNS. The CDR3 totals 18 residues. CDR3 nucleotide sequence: TGTGCCAGCAGTGAATATTACGATAGCGGGGGCTTGCCCTACGAGCAGTACTTC. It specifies CASSEYYDSGGLPYEQYF.